This T cell receptor beta chain is from a study of CD8 T cells in Susac syndrome. Reverse transcription of roughly 0.45 to 1 ug RNA used random hexamers. Amplification of TCR beta CDR3 was carried out by immunoSEQ multiplex PCR, which covered 54 Vbeta and 13 Jbeta segments. MiXCR was run by TCRdb on the immunoSEQ multiplex PCR reads, yielding one entry per CDR3 protein. The table lists over 80,000 distinct CDR3 sequences, approximately 95% of them singletons. Sequencing of TCR beta was performed on blood CD8+ and CD4+ T cells. From germline, CDR1 is SGHVS and CDR2 FNYEAQ. Trimming stripped 0 bases from V and 6 bases from J, with 9 bases between. The CDR3 extends over 14 amino acids.

This chain joins TRBV7-6 and TRBJ2-1; weak D call: TRBD1 (6 bases). Sequenced material: CD8+ T cells from PBMCs. This receptor was identified in a human donor in good health. The CDR3 coding sequence is TGTGCCAGCAGCTTAGCGTCAGGGGTCAATGAGCAGTTCTTC. Amino acids: CASSLASGVNEQFF.